A single sample is the source of the 27 T cell receptor beta chains below, sequenced in a study of T cell changes during pregnancy in multiple sclerosis. The repertoire was sequenced with immunoSEQ multiplex PCR; TCRdb's copy has only in-frame clones and lacks some. The sample has 40,000 to 50,000 clones; 90% are singletons. Sequencing was performed on CD8+ T cells from peripheral blood mononuclear cells, taken in the first trimester of pregnancy. These receptors were taken from a female donor with multiple sclerosis, enrolled in a pregnancy study.

Judged by abundance, this clone is medium-sized (0.01 to 0.1%). The genes are TRBV29-1 and TRBJ1-5; 9 nucleotides match TRBD1. J lost 0 bases, V lost 6 bases, and 6 bases had no gene match. The germline gives CDR1 SQVTM, CDR2 ANQGSEA. The CDR3 sequence is 15 residues long. The CDR3 is CSVAEQGASNQPQHF. The CDR3 DNA reads TGCAGCGTCGCCGAACAGGGGGCTAGCAATCAGCCCCAGCATTTT.

This chain links TRBV28 with TRBJ2-1; 12 bases are a match to TRBD2. Germline V gene lookup returns CDR1 MDHEN and CDR2 SYDVKM. With V trimmed by 6 bases and J by 1 base, 4 bases remained unmatched. The CDR3 loop spans 16 amino acids. The CDR3: CASRPTSGGSYNEQFF. CDR3 DNA: TGTGCCAGCAGGCCGACTAGCGGGGGATCCTACAATGAGCAGTTCTTC.

The rearrangement joins TRBV27 to TRBJ2-1; D perhaps matches TRBD2 (5 bases). V was trimmed by 6 bases and J by 9 bases, leaving 15 bases between them. The length of the CDR3 is 13 residues. In germline, CDR1 is MNHEY, CDR2 SMNVEV (reference sequence). Written as DNA, the CDR3 is TGTGCCAGCAGCCTAGCCCCCGAACTTGAGCAGTTCTTC. Its translation is CASSLAPELEQFF.

This chain connects TRBV2 to TRBJ1-3, with 10 positions matching TRBD1. The V gene end was trimmed by 6 bases and the J gene end by 4 bases; junction bases not matched to a gene: 9. CDR1 is SNHLY, CDR2 FYNNEI, per germline. The CDR3 is 16 residues long. The CDR3 is CASRAGTGVFGNTIYF. CDR3 nucleotide sequence: TGTGCCAGCAGGGCCGGGACAGGGGTGTTCGGAAACACCATATATTTT.

This rearrangement joins TRBV10-3 to TRBJ1-2; D gene uncertain. The CDR3 is made up of 15 amino acids. The V gene's germline CDR1 is ENHRY and CDR2 SYGVKD. V lost 3 bases and J lost 7, with 18 bases in between. The CDR3 region is CAISDDGEQRPGYTF. For the CDR3, the DNA is TGTGCCATCAGTGACGACGGGGAACAACGCCCTGGCTACACCTTC.

This chain joins TRBV7-2 and TRBJ1-4; 7 nucleotides agree with TRBD1. The germline CDR1 and CDR2 sequences are SGHTA and FQGNSA. Trimming removed 1 base from V and 7 bases from J; junction bases left unmatched: 9. This CDR3 region has 16 residues. The CDR3 sequence: CASSLEGGAYTEKLFF. CDR3 bases: TGTGCCAGCAGCTTAGAAGGGGGCGCCTATACTGAAAAACTGTTTTTT.

In the case of this clone: This sample also contains other DNA sequences that code for the same CDR3. The rearrangement joins TRBV7-9 to TRBJ2-3; D ambiguous. Trimming removed 9 bases at V and 3 bases at J, with 22 bases between. Germline V gene sequence: CDR1 SEHNR, CDR2 FQNEAQ (reference sequence). This CDR3 spans 16 amino acids. Written as DNA, the CDR3 is TGTGCCAGTGAGGTAAGGCAAGGAATGGAAACAGATACGCAGTATTTT. Residues: CASEVRQGMETDTQYF. The full variable domain, rest sourced from reference TRBV7-9 and TRBJ2-3, is DTGVSQNPRHKITKRGQNVTFRCDPISEHNRLYWYRQTLGQGPEFLTYFQNEAQLEKSRLLSDRFSAERPKGSFSTLEIQRTEQGDSAMYLCASEVRQGMETDTQYFGPGTRLTVL.

The V gene is TRBV7-8, the J gene TRBJ1-1; D gene ambiguous. Germline values: CDR1 SGHVS, CDR2 FQNEAQ. Trimming took 0 bases from V and 1 from J, leaving 6 bases between them. The CDR3 sequence is 14 residues long. CDR3 DNA: TGTGCCAGCAGCTTAGCTGCCGGGAACACTGAAGCTTTCTTT. Its translation is CASSLAAGNTEAFF.

This clone appeared a single time. The V gene is TRBV29-1, the J gene TRBJ2-2; no definite D call. The length of the CDR3 is 13 residues. The germline gives CDR1 SQVTM, CDR2 ANQGSEA. Trimming pared 3 bases from V and 3 bases from J, leaving 8 bases between. CDR3: CSVEAAYTGELFF. CDR3 DNA sequence: TGCAGCGTTGAGGCGGCGTACACCGGGGAGCTGTTTTTT.

In this sample, this clone turned up once. The CDR3 spells CASSVGRFSSYEQYF. CDR3 nucleotide sequence: TGTGCCAGCAGCGTAGGCAGGTTCAGCTCCTACGAGCAGTACTTC. The gene calls are TRBV9 and TRBJ2-7, with D hard to call. CDR3 size: 15 residues. CDR1 and CDR2 from the germline V gene are SGDLS and YYNGEE. Between the trimmed V and J ends, which lost 0 bases and 0 bases, there was a span of 10 bases.

The chain couples TRBV2 to TRBJ2-6; TRBD1 aligns across 11 bases. CDR1 and CDR2 (germline): SNHLY, FYNNEI. The length of the CDR3 is 16 residues. The V gene end was trimmed by 9 bases and the J gene end by 2 bases; junction bases not matched to a gene: 6. This CDR3 reads CARSSGQGAGANVLTF. CDR3 DNA: TGTGCCAGGAGCTCGGGACAGGGGGCTGGGGCCAACGTCCTGACTTTC.

This chain connects TRBV7-9 to TRBJ2-1, with TRBD2 matching 10 bases. There are 16 residues in the CDR3. Germline V lookup: CDR1 SEHNR, CDR2 FQNEAQ (reference sequence). Trimming at V came to 4 bases and at J to 5 bases, leaving 8 bases not matched to a gene. CDR3 region: CASSSRAGGPNNEQFF. Written as DNA, the CDR3 is TGTGCCAGCAGCTCTCGAGCGGGGGGGCCCAACAATGAGCAGTTCTTC. Looking up the rest from reference TRBV7-9 and TRBJ2-1 gives the full variable domain: DTGVSQNPRHKITKRGQNVTFRCDPISEHNRLYWYRQTLGQGPEFLTYFQNEAQLEKSRLLSDRFSAERPKGSFSTLEIQRTEQGDSAMYLCASSSRAGGPNNEQFFGPGTRLTVL.

The V and J genes are TRBV27 and TRBJ1-2; D unresolved. The CDR3 has 15 amino acids. V lost 1 base to trimming and J lost 2 bases, with 11 bases between them. Per germline, CDR1 MNHEY and CDR2 SMNVEV (reference sequence). CDR3 nucleotide sequence: TGTGCCAGCAGTTTATATCCCACCGGGAACTATGGCTACACCTTC. Its translation: CASSLYPTGNYGYTF.

The gene calls are TRBV27 and TRBJ2-7; D gene ambiguous. In germline, CDR1 is MNHEY, CDR2 SMNVEV (reference sequence). V shed 2 bases and J shed 2 bases, with 7 bases lying between them. The CDR3 extends over 13 amino acids. The CDR3 DNA follows: TGTGCCAGCAGTTTACACAGTACCTACGAGCAGTACTTC. Amino acid sequence: CASSLHSTYEQYF.

This clone was detected once. This chain connects TRBV19 to TRBJ1-1; no clear D gene. The CDR3 is 15 residues long. The germline V gene encodes CDR1 LNHDA and CDR2 SQIVND (reference sequence). The V gene lost 1 base and the J gene lost 0 bases, with 9 bases spanning the gap. CDR3 region: CASSIGREVNTEAFF. In nucleotides, the CDR3 is TGTGCCAGTAGTATAGGGAGGGAAGTGAACACTGAAGCTTTCTTT. Full variable domain (rest looked up from reference TRBV19 and TRBJ1-1): DGGITQSPKYLFRKEGQNVTLSCEQNLNHDAMYWYRQDPGQGLRLIYYSQIVNDFQKGDIAEGYSVSREKKESFPLTVTSAQKNPTAFYLCASSIGREVNTEAFFGQGTRLTVV.

This clone showed up just a few times. The rearrangement uses TRBV27 and TRBJ2-7, with D possibly TRBD1 on 6 matching bases. The CDR3 runs 12 residues. Germline V lookup: CDR1 MNHEY, CDR2 SMNVEV (reference sequence). Trimming stripped 2 bases from V and 5 bases from J, with 7 bases between. CDR3: CASSLTGNEQYF. As DNA, the CDR3 is TGTGCCAGCAGTTTAACAGGGAACGAGCAGTACTTC.

This clone turned up a few times. The chain is built from TRBV11-2 and TRBJ1-5; D gene uncertain. In germline, CDR1 is SGHAT, CDR2 FQNNGV. The CDR3 consists of 12 residues. Trimming removed 5 bases at V and 7 bases at J, with 9 bases between. CDR3 residues: CASSPTGQPQHF. DNA for the CDR3: TGTGCCAGCAGCCCCACGGGGCAGCCCCAGCATTTT.

The genes are TRBV4-1 and TRBJ2-1; 10 nucleotides align to TRBD1. Germline V gives CDR1 MGHRA, CDR2 YSYEKL. V trimming: 0 bases; J trimming: 1 base; junction bases outside the gene matches: 0. This CDR3 has 16 residues. Written as DNA, the CDR3 is TGCGCCAGCAGCCAAGAGGACAGGGGGTCCTACAATGAGCAGTTCTTC. The encoded protein is CASSQEDRGSYNEQFF.

The sample holds a few counts of this clone. The rearrangement links TRBV7-9 to TRBJ1-5; D is perhaps TRBD1 (5 bases). The CDR3 extends over 13 amino acids. Germline V gene sequence: CDR1 SEHNR, CDR2 FQNEAQ (reference sequence). V lost 5 bases and J 7 bases, leaving 12 bases between the germline ends. The DNA of the CDR3 is TGTGCCAGCAGCCAGGGTGGGCGGCAGCCCCAGCATTTT. Translating it yields CASSQGGRQPQHF. Drawing the rest from reference TRBV7-9 and TRBJ1-5, the complete variable domain is DTGVSQNPRHKITKRGQNVTFRCDPISEHNRLYWYRQTLGQGPEFLTYFQNEAQLEKSRLLSDRFSAERPKGSFSTLEIQRTEQGDSAMYLCASSQGGRQPQHFGDGTRLSIL.

A few counts support this clone. This chain connects TRBV6-1 to TRBJ2-2, with D perhaps matching TRBD1 (6 bases). V lost 4 bases and J 6 bases, leaving 21 bases between the germline ends. The CDR3 consists of 17 residues. The germline V gene has CDR1 MNHNS and CDR2 SASEGT. The CDR3 loop reads CASSAHRVSLTPGELFF. The CDR3 nucleotides read TGTGCCAGCAGTGCCCACAGGGTATCGTTAACTCCCGGGGAGCTGTTTTTT.

The rearrangement joins TRBV29-1 to TRBJ1-1; D is undetermined. The CDR3 extends over 13 amino acids. Trimming took off 8 bases at V and 6 bases at J, with 19 bases between the two ends. Germline CDR1 SQVTM, CDR2 ANQGSEA. The DNA for the CDR3 is TGCAGCCCCCTGAACGAAGTTTCGGCTGAAGCTTTCTTT. The encoded protein is CSPLNEVSAEAFF.

This chain uses TRBV7-6 with TRBJ2-5; 10 bases align to TRBD2. The germline CDR1 and CDR2 sequences are SGHVS and FNYEAQ. V shed 5 bases and J 2 bases; nucleotides not matched to a gene: 11. This CDR3 region has 17 residues. Here the CDR3 reads CASSPRLAGDLQETQYF. The CDR3 coding sequence is TGTGCCAGCAGCCCAAGGCTAGCGGGGGACCTTCAAGAGACCCAGTACTTC.

This rearrangement joins TRBV14 to TRBJ2-7; TRBD1 matches 7 bases. J was trimmed by 2 bases and V by 2 bases; bases with no gene match: 6. The CDR3 covers 15 residues. In germline, CDR1 is SGHDN, CDR2 FVKESK. In DNA form, the CDR3 reads TGTGCCAGCAGCCAATGGCCGGGACAGACCTACGAGCAGTACTTC. Amino acids: CASSQWPGQTYEQYF.

The V gene is TRBV5-1, the J gene TRBJ2-7, with 9 bases aligning to TRBD1. There are 14 residues in the CDR3. Per the germline V gene, CDR1 is SGHRS and CDR2 is YFSETQ. The ends lost 4 bases at V and 6 bases at J; junction bases unmatched: 8. The CDR3 DNA reads TGCGCCAGCAGCGACCGACAGGGGGAGTCCGAGCAGTACTTC. Its protein is CASSDRQGESEQYF. Together with reference TRBV5-1 and TRBJ2-7, the CDR3 gives the full variable domain: KAGVTQTPRYLIKTRGQQVTLSCSPISGHRSVSWYQQTPGQGLQFLFEYFSETQRNKGNFPGRFSGRQFSNSRSEMNVSTLELGDSALYLCASSDRQGESEQYFGPGTRLTVT.

The chain couples TRBV9 to TRBJ1-2; TRBD1 might be the D (6 bases). Between the trimmed V and J ends, which lost 3 bases and 4 bases, there was a span of 22 bases. CDR1 is SGDLS, CDR2 YYNGEE, per germline. The CDR3 contains 17 residues. The CDR3 bases are TGTGCCAGCAGCGAACTGTATCGACAGGTCCCTGGCTATGGCTACACCTTC. Translation: CASSELYRQVPGYGYTF.

The chain has TRBV10-3 and TRBJ1-2; D remains unclear. V was pared by 2 bases and J by 5 bases, with 6 bases between. The CDR3 length is 12 residues. Germline CDR1 is ENHRY and CDR2 is SYGVKD. The CDR3 bases are TGTGCCATCAGTGAGACACCGTATGGCTACACCTTC. Protein: CAISETPYGYTF.

The CDR3 here is CASSSGTGSYEQYF. The DNA for the CDR3 is TGTGCCAGTAGTTCCGGGACAGGGAGCTACGAGCAGTACTTC. The chain links TRBV19 to TRBJ2-7; 9 bases match TRBD1. Germline trimming cut 5 bases from V and 3 bases from J; bases unmatched to any gene: 5. The CDR3 runs to 14 residues. Germline values: CDR1 LNHDA, CDR2 SQIVND (reference sequence).